The clone carrying this T cell receptor (beta chain) occurred once. This record comes from a study of shared clonotypes between healthy human individuals. Libraries were prepared by immunoSEQ multiplex PCR; TCRdb keeps only in-frame clonotypes and omits some of them. The data hold about 2.4 million clones, with 80% to 95% observed a single time. The CDR3 runs to 15 residues. Germline CDR1 SEHNR, CDR2 FQNEAQ (reference sequence). Trimming took 1 base from V and 6 from J, leaving 16 bases between them. The sequence derives from a man aged 18-30 years in good health. Some clones in this sample may be carry-over from other donors' samples. The chain employs TRBV7-9 and TRBJ2-7; D is uncertain. The sample comprised naive CD4+ T cells from PBMCs. The subset here: CD45RA+ positively selected. CDR3 residues: CASSLVTGESGEQYF. CDR3 DNA: TGTGCCAGCAGCTTAGTAACGGGCGAAAGTGGCGAGCAGTACTTC.